This T cell receptor (beta chain) was sequenced for a study of OX40 agonist ivuxolimab in advanced cancers. Context from the whole study: Ivuxolimab was an agonistic, fully human IgG2 monoclonal antibody directed against OX40 (CD134), a costimulatory receptor. Intravenous ivuxolimab was administered to patients every 2 weeks at six dose levels: 0.01, 0.1, 0.3, 1.5, 3 and 10 mg/kg. Peripheral TCRbeta sequencing was intended to test whether TCR sequence diversity was altered and clonal T-cell expansion was caused by ivuxolimab. Partial responses occurred in three dose-escalation patients, of whom one had hepatocellular carcinoma and two had cutaneous melanoma. In the dose-escalation cohort, roughly four fifths of patients were male, and the mean age was around 60 years, with a range of about 20 to 79. The paper describes the monotherapy dose-escalation part (N ≈ 51 patients) of the phase I trial of ivuxolimab. Among the roughly 52 dose-escalation patients, roughly 20 had hepatocellular carcinoma, about 15 melanoma, 9 renal cell carcinoma and 9 head and neck cancer. Prior anti-PD-1, anti-PD-L1 or anti-CTLA-4 therapy was permitted, and approximately 40% of dose-escalation patients had received checkpoint inhibitors. The paper as a whole reports these results and caveats: Low levels of normalized T-cell clonal expansion were also seen in some patients who did not respond. Which antigens the clonally expanded peripheral T cells were specific for was not determined. On average, CD8+ T cells showed more expanded clones than CD4+ T cells after ivuxolimab. In the 0.1-3.0 mg/kg groups, partial responders had among the lowest normalized peripheral clonal expansion, particularly in CD8+ T cells. At doses of 0.1 to 3.0 mg/kg, clonal expansion of both CD4+ and CD8+ T cells in blood was seen between baseline and week 6.

The trial excluded patients who had a history of autoimmune disease or who were on systemic immunosuppression. Peripheral blood for TCR sequencing was drawn from every dose cohort at baseline, at cycle 4 day 1 and at cycle 7 day 1. Samples were obtained from an open-label, multicenter, first-in-human phase I dose-escalation trial of ivuxolimab. Adults with locally advanced or metastatic melanoma, renal cell, hepatocellular, or head and neck squamous cell carcinoma were enrolled in the trial. Before TCR sequencing, CD4+ and CD8+ T cells were separately sorted from peripheral blood. To sequence the TCRbeta CDR3 region, genomic DNA was isolated from the sorted cells. The immunoSEQ Assay was used for sequencing of TCRbeta CDR3 regions. Entries here come from immuneACCESS through TCRdb and include only in-frame sequences with V and J called. Some clones fail to appear in such tables; in the studies checked, an unresolved V gene covers under half of the shortfall, and the cause of the remainder is unknown. The sample contains just under 100,000 clones, approximately 94% of them found a single time. 0.15% to 0.2% of the sample belongs to the ten largest clones.

V was cut back by 5 bases and J by 0 bases, leaving a gap of 14 bases between them. Looking up the germline V gene (reference sequence) yields CDR1 GTSNPN and CDR2 SVGIG. The CDR3, cysteine through phenylalanine, is 15 amino acids long. Solely the CDR3 DNA is kept, with 45 bases framed from the first base. Note on this clone: Its target antigen remains unknown. Base-call qualities are not available, and no considerably larger clone is one nucleotide away.

This TCR was recovered from an adult with an advanced solid tumor such as melanoma, head and neck, liver or kidney cancer. The chain joins TRBV30 to TRBJ1-5, with the D gene uncertain. The material was CD4+ or CD8+ T cells sorted from blood, obtained in a trial of the OX40 agonist ivuxolimab. The nucleotides read TGTGCCTGGGGGTCAAAGGCTTATAGCAATCAGCCCCAGCATTTT. Translated, it gives CAWGSKAYSNQPQHF.